These 9 T cell receptor beta chains were all obtained from the same sample, sequenced in a study of T-cell reconstitution after alpha-beta-depleted transplantation in children. Researchers prepared the TCRbeta library using unique molecular identifiers, the study reports. TCRdb processed the PCR reads anew with MiXCR; each CDR3 protein has one entry. This table has around 340,000 distinct CDR3 sequences, more than 10% appearing once. The sequencing here drew on PBMCs, taken from the stem cell graft. The receptors stem from a human donor who donated a stem cell graft to a child with Fanconi anemia.

The chain joins TRBV5-1 to TRBJ1-2; 11 bases are a match to TRBD1. Trimming cost V 4 bases and J 4 bases; bases outside gene matches: 15. The germline gives CDR1 SGHRS, CDR2 YFSETQ. The CDR3 is 18 residues long. The CDR3 sequence: CASSLTGTGGSKGYGYTF. The CDR3 coding sequence is TGCGCCAGCAGCCTTACCGGGACAGGGGGATCTAAGGGCTATGGCTACACCTTC.

This clonotype was seen at least ten times. The rearrangement links TRBV20-1 to TRBJ2-4; D is possibly TRBD1 (6 bases). CDR1 and CDR2 (germline): DFQATT, SNEGSKA (reference sequence). This CDR3 region has 16 residues. V dropped 6 bases and J dropped 0 bases, with 18 bases sitting between them. The CDR3 region is CSAQQGVGKAKNIQYF. For the CDR3, the DNA is TGCAGTGCCCAACAGGGAGTGGGCAAAGCCAAAAACATTCAGTACTTC.

Only one count was recorded for this clonotype. With a much larger clone just one base away, this may be a read error. This rearrangement joins TRBV19 to TRBJ2-3; TRBD2 is a possible D gene (5 bases). Deletions cut 5 bases from V and 0 bases from J, with 18 bases between. The CDR3 extends over 17 amino acids. Germline-derived CDR1 and CDR2 are LNHDA and SQIVND (reference sequence). The CDR3 region is CASSPGSLLVSTDTQYF. The CDR3, as DNA: TGTGCCAGTAGTCCGGGAAGTCTCCTCGTCAGCACAGATACGCAGTATTTT.

V usage is TRBV12-3 or TRBV12-4 and J usage is TRBJ1-1; D gene uncertain. The CDR3 covers 12 residues. V was pared by 3 bases and J by 4 bases, with 6 bases between. In nucleotides, the CDR3 is TGTGCCAGCAGTTTCGTGCCCACTGAAGCTTTCTTT. It yields the protein CASSFVPTEAFF.

The gene calls are TRBV5-5 and TRBJ2-5; 7 bases agree with TRBD1. J was trimmed by 2 bases and V by 3 bases; bases with no gene match: 7. Germline V gives CDR1 SGHKS, CDR2 YYEKEE (reference sequence). This CDR3 comprises 15 residues. The CDR3 region has the DNA TGTGCCAGCAGCTCGATCAGGGGACAGCAAGAGACCCAGTACTTC. Translation gives CASSSIRGQQETQYF. Complete variable domain (other parts from reference TRBV5-5 and TRBJ2-5): DAGVTQSPTHLIKTRGQQVTLRCSPISGHKSVSWYQQVLGQGPQFIFQYYEKEERGRGNFPDRFSARQFPNYSSELNVNALLLGDSALYLCASSSIRGQQETQYFGPGTRLLVL.

The gene calls are TRBV20-1 and TRBJ2-5, with 10 bases lining up with TRBD2. CDR3 length equals 16 residues. CDR1 is DFQATT and CDR2 is SNEGSKA in the germline V gene (reference sequence). After removal of 3 bases from V and 1 base from J, the junction contained 8 bases not matched to a gene. The chain's CDR3 is CSASESLAGVQETQYF. CDR3 nucleotide sequence: TGCAGTGCTAGTGAGTCCCTAGCGGGGGTCCAAGAGACCCAGTACTTC.

A few counts support this clonotype. The rearrangement links TRBV28 to TRBJ2-5; 11 bases are shared with TRBD1. CDR1 is MDHEN and CDR2 is SYDVKM in the germline V gene. The CDR3 runs to 15 residues. Trimming removed 3 bases from V and 5 bases from J; junction bases left unmatched: 5. CDR3: CASSFGQGAVETQYF. In DNA, the CDR3 is TGTGCCAGCAGTTTCGGACAGGGGGCCGTCGAGACCCAGTACTTC.

This clonotype was seen at least ten times. The chain joins TRBV5-8 to TRBJ2-3, with D tentatively TRBD1 (6 bases). The CDR3 is made up of 18 amino acids. With 0 bases removed from V and 1 base from J, the gap between germline ends came to 18 bases. CDR1 SGHTS and CDR2 YDEGEE come from the germline V gene. In nucleotides, the CDR3 is TGTGCCAGCAGCTTGGATTTGGGGGCAAATGTGGGCACAGATACGCAGTATTTT. Its translation: CASSLDLGANVGTDTQYF. Supplemented by reference TRBV5-8 and TRBJ2-3, the full variable domain reads EAGVTQSPTHLIKTRGQQATLRCSPISGHTSVYWYQQALGLGLQFLLWYDEGEERNRGNFPPRFSGRQFPNYSSELNVNALELEDSALYLCASSLDLGANVGTDTQYFGPGTRLTVL.

This chain's CDR3 is CSVANYGYTF. The CDR3 DNA is TGCAGCGTCGCAAACTATGGCTACACCTTC. V is TRBV29-1 and J is TRBJ1-2; D uncertain. V lost 6 bases and J lost 2, with 4 bases in between. CDR3 length: 10 residues. Germline V gene lookup returns CDR1 SQVTM and CDR2 ANQGSEA.